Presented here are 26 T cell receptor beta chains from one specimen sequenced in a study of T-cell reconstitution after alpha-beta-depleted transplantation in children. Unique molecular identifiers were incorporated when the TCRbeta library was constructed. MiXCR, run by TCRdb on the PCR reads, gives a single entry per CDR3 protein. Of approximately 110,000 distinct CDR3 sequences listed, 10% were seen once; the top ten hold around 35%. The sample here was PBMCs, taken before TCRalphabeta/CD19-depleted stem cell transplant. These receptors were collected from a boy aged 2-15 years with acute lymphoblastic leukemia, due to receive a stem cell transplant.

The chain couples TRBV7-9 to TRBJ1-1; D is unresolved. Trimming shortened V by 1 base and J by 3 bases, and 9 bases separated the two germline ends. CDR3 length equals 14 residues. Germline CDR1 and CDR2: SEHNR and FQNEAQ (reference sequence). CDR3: CASSLEVKHTEAFF. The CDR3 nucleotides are TGTGCCAGCAGCTTAGAGGTGAAACACACTGAAGCTTTCTTT.

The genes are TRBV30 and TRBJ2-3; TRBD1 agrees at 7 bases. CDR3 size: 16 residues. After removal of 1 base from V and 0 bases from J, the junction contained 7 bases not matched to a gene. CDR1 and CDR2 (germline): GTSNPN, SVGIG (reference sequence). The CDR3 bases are TGTGCCTGGAGTGGGGACAGCCAAATTAGCACAGATACGCAGTATTTT. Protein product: CAWSGDSQISTDTQYF.

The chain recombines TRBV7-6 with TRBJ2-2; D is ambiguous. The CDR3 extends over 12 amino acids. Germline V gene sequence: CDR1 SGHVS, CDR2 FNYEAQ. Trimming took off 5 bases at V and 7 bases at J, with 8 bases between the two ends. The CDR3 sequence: CASSPRRGELFF. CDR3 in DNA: TGTGCCAGCAGCCCTAGGCGCGGGGAGCTGTTTTTT. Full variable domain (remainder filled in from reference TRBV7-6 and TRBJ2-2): GAGVSQSPRYKVTKRGQDVALRCDPISGHVSLYWYRQALGQGPEFLTYFNYEAQQDKSGLPNDRFSAERPEGSISTLTIQRTEQRDSAMYRCASSPRRGELFFGEGSRLTVL.

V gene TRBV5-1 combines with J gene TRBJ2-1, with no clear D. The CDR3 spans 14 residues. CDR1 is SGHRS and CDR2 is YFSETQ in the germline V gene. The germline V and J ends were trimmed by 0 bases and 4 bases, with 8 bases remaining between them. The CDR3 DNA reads TGCGCCAGCAGCTTGGGGGCTAGTTACAATGAGCAGTTCTTC. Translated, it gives CASSLGASYNEQFF.

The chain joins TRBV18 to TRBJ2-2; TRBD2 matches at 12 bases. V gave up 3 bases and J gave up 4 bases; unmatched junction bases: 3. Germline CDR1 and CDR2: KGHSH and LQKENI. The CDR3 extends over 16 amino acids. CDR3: CASSPGLAGITGELFF. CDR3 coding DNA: TGTGCCAGCTCACCCGGACTAGCGGGAATCACCGGGGAGCTGTTTTTT.

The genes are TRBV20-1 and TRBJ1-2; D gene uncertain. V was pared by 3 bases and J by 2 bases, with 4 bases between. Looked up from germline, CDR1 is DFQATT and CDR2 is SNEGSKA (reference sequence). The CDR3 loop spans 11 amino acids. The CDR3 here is CSASGNYGYTF. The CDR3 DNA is TGCAGTGCTAGTGGCAACTATGGCTACACCTTC.

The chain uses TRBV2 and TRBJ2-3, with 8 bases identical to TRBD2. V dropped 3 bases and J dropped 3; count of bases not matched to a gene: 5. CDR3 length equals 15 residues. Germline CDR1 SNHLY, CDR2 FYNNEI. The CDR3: CASSDGGRWTDTQYF. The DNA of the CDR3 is TGTGCCAGCAGTGATGGCGGGAGGTGGACAGATACGCAGTATTTT.

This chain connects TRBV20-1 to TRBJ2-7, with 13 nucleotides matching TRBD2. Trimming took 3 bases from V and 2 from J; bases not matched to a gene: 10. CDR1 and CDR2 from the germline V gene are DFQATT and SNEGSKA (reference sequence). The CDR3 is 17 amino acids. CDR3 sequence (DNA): TGCAGTGCTAGTATAGGGACTAGCGGGGTTAGGGCCTACGAGCAGTACTTC. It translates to CSASIGTSGVRAYEQYF.

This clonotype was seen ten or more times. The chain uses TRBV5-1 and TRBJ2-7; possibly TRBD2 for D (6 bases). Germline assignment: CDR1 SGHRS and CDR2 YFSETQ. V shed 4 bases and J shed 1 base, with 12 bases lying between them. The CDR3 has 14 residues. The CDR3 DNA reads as TGCGCCAGCAGCCCCGCGACTAGTTCCTACGAGCAGTACTTC. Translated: CASSPATSSYEQYF.

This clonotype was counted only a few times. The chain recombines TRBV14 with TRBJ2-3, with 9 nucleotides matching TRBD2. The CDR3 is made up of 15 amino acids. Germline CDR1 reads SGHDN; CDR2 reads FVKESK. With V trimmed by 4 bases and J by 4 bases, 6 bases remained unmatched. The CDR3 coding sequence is TGTGCCAGCAGCCTCCCTAGCGGGAACGCAGATACGCAGTATTTT. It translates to CASSLPSGNADTQYF.

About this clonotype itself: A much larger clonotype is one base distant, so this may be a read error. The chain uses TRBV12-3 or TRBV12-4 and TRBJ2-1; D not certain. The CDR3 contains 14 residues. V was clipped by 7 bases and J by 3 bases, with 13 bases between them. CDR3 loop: CASIAPSSYNEQFF. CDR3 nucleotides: TGTGCCAGCATTGCCCCGTCTAGCTACAATGAGCAGTTCTTC.

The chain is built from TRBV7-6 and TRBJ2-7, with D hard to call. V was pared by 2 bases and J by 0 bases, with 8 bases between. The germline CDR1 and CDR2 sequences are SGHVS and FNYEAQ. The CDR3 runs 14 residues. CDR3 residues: CASSLSVSSYEQYF. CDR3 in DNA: TGTGCCAGCAGCTTAAGCGTGAGCTCCTACGAGCAGTACTTC.

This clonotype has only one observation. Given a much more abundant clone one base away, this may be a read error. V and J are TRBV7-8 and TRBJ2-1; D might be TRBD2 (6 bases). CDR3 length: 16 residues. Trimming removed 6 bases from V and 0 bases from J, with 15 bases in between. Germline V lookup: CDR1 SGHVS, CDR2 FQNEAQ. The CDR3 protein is CASSSVPGSSYNEQFF. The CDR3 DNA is TGTGCCAGCAGTTCTGTGCCCGGGAGCTCCTACAATGAGCAGTTCTTC.

The CDR3 DNA sequence: TGTGCCAGTAGTGTCCAACAGATTGGCTACACCTTC. This codes for CASSVQQIGYTF. The chain employs TRBV19 and TRBJ1-2; no clear D gene. V was shortened by 5 bases and J by 7 bases, with 11 bases between the two germline ends. The CDR3 has 12 residues. Germline V gene data show CDR1 as LNHDA and CDR2 as SQIVND (reference sequence).

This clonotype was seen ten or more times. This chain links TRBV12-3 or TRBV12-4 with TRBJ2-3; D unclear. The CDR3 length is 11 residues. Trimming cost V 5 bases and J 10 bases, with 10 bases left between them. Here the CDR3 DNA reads TGTGCCAGCAGTACCCAGAGAGCGCAGTATTTT. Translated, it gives CASSTQRAQYF.

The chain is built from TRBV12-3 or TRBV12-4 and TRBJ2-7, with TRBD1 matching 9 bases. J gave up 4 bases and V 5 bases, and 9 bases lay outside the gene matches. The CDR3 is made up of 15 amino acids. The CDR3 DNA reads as TGTGCCAGCAGTAGCCCCGGGACAGGGAAATACGAGCAGTACTTC. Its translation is CASSSPGTGKYEQYF.

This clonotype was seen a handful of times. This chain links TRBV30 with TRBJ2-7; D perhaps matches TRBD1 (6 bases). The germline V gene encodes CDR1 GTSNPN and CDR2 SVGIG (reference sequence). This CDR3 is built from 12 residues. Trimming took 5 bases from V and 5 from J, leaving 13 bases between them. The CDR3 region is CAWAGQFDEQYF. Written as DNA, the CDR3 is TGTGCCTGGGCCGGACAGTTCGACGAGCAGTACTTC. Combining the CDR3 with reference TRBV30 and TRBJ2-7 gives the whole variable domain SQTIHQWPATLVQPVGSPLSLECTVEGTSNPNLYWYRQAAGRGLQLLFYSVGIGQISSEVPQNLSASRPQDRQFILSSKKLLLSDSGFYLCAWAGQFDEQYFGPGTRLTVT.

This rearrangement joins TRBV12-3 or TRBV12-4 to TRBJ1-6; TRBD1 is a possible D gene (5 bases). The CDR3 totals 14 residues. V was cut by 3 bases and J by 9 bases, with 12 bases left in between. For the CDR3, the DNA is TGTGCCAGCAGTTTCTCGGAAGGGACTTCACCCCTCCACTTT. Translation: CASSFSEGTSPLHF.

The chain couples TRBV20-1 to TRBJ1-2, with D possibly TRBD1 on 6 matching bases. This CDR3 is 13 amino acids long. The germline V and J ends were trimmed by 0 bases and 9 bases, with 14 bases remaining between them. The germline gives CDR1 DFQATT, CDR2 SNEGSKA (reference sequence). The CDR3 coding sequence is TGCAGTGCTAGAGATAGGGACAAGATAAGCTACACCTTC. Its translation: CSARDRDKISYTF.

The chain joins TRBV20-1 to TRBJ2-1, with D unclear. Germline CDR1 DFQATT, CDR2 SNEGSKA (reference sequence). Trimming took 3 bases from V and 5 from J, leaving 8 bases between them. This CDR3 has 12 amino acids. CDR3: CSARFINNEQFF. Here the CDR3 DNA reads TGCAGTGCTAGGTTTATTAACAATGAGCAGTTCTTC.

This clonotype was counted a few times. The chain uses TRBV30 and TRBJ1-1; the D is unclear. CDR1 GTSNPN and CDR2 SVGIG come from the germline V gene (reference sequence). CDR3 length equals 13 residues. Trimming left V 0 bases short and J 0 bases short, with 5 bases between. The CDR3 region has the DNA TGTGCCTGGAGTGTAGGCATGAACACTGAAGCTTTCTTT. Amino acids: CAWSVGMNTEAFF.

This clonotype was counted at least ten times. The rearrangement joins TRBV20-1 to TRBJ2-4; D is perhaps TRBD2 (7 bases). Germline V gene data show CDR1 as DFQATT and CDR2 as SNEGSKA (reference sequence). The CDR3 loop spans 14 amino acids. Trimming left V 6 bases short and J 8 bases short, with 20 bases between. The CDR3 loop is CSAGRDTGRHIQYF. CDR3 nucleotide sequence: TGCAGTGCAGGGAGGGACACTGGGAGGCACATTCAGTACTTC.

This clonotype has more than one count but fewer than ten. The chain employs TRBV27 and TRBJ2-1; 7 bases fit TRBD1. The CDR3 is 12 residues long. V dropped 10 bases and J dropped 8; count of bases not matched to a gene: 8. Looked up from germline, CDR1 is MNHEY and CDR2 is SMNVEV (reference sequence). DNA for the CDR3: TGTGCCAAGACGACAGGGATCGATGAGCAGTTCTTC. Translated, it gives CAKTTGIDEQFF.

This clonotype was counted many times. The CDR3 loop reads CSVRGAYEQYF. In DNA, the CDR3 is TGCAGCGTTCGGGGAGCCTACGAGCAGTACTTC. V and J are TRBV29-1 and TRBJ2-7; weak D call: TRBD2 (5 bases). V lost 5 bases and J lost 2, with 7 bases in between. The germline V gene has CDR1 SQVTM and CDR2 ANQGSEA. This CDR3 has 11 amino acids.

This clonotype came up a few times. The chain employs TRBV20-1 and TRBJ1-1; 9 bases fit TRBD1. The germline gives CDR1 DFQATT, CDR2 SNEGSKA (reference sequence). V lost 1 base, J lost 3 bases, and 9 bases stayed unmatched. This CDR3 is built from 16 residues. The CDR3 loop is CSARAPGTGRDTEAFF. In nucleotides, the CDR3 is TGCAGTGCTAGAGCCCCAGGGACAGGGAGGGACACTGAAGCTTTCTTT.

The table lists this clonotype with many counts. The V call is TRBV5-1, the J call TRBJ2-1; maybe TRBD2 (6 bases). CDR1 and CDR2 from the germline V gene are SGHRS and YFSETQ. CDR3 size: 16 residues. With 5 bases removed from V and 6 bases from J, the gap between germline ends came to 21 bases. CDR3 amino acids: CASRLRDSRRFNEQFF. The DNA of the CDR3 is TGCGCCAGCAGGCTTCGGGACTCACGACGGTTCAATGAGCAGTTCTTC.